A selection of T cell receptor beta chains follows, all from one sample in a study of T cells expressing NK-cell markers. TCRdb re-called the 5' RACE reads; every CDR3 protein appears as one record, without DNA. The sample totals 350,000 to 500,000 distinct CDR3 sequences. Sequenced sample: blood T cells: a sorted CD56 or NKG2C T cell subset, CD4+ or CD8+ T cells, or bulk PBMC T cells (not recorded which). These receptors all stem from a woman aged 18 to 75 in good health. CDR3s include the opening cysteine and the closing phenylalanine or tryptophan.

J gene: TRBJ1-5; V gene: TRBV28; CDR3 protein: CASSSLRATNQPRHF
J gene: TRBJ1-1; V gene: TRBV30; CDR3 protein: CAWSAQENTEAFF
J gene: TRBJ2-1; V gene: TRBV7-2; CDR3 protein: CASSNEGRSANEQFF
J gene: TRBJ2-5; V gene: TRBV6-2/TRBV6-3; CDR3 protein: CASRPGFQETQYF
J gene: TRBJ2-7; V gene: TRBV6-2/TRBV6-3; CDR3 protein: CASSSGLTEQYF
J gene: TRBJ2-2; V gene: TRBV9; CDR3 protein: CASSPGGGTGELFF
J gene: TRBJ1-1; V gene: TRBV30; CDR3 protein: CAWIRSTLNTEAFF
J gene: TRBJ1-5; V gene: TRBV4-3; CDR3 protein: CASSQLRGQGVQPQHF
J gene: TRBJ2-7; V gene: TRBV6-1; CDR3 protein: CATGRGMSSYEQYF
J gene: TRBJ2-4; V gene: TRBV30; CDR3 protein: CAWSGLVKNIQYF
J gene: TRBJ1-4; V gene: TRBV12-3/TRBV12-4; CDR3 protein: CASSLGRSQLFF
J gene: TRBJ2-1; V gene: TRBV5-5; CDR3 protein: CASSLNNNEQFF
J gene: TRBJ2-7; V gene: TRBV28; CDR3 protein: CASGLLAGGSYEQYF
J gene: TRBJ2-3; V gene: TRBV19; CDR3 protein: CASSPRGAGGTDTQYF
J gene: TRBJ2-3; V gene: TRBV10-3; CDR3 protein: CAISESRLAGRPSTDTQYF
J gene: TRBJ2-2; V gene: TRBV4-2; CDR3 protein: CASSQVGQGKAGELFF
J gene: TRBJ2-2; V gene: TRBV6-2/TRBV6-3; CDR3 protein: CASSSTLIAGSNTGELFF
J gene: TRBJ2-7; V gene: TRBV5-1; CDR3 protein: CASSYGQDRYEQYF
J gene: TRBJ2-1; V gene: TRBV7-2; CDR3 protein: CASSLNRGTAHNEQFF
J gene: TRBJ2-5; V gene: TRBV11-2; CDR3 protein: CASSFDRAEKTQYF
J gene: TRBJ2-1; V gene: TRBV7-7; CDR3 protein: CASSLEQGREQFF
J gene: TRBJ2-7; V gene: TRBV5-1; CDR3 protein: CASSPGTLNYEQYF
J gene: TRBJ1-5; V gene: TRBV12-3/TRBV12-4; CDR3 protein: CASRDRGGNQPQHF
J gene: TRBJ1-1; V gene: TRBV6-5; CDR3 protein: CASSYPDRGPVNTEAFF
J gene: TRBJ2-3; V gene: TRBV7-2; CDR3 protein: CASSDPQGTTSTDTQYF
J gene: TRBJ2-1; V gene: TRBV28; CDR3 protein: CASSLPNHSGSNEQFF
J gene: TRBJ2-1; V gene: TRBV11-3; CDR3 protein: CASSSTSGYYNEQFF
J gene: TRBJ2-5; V gene: TRBV7-2; CDR3 protein: CASRSGTSGKETQYF
J gene: TRBJ1-6; V gene: TRBV5-1; CDR3 protein: CASSPGTSYNSPLHF
J gene: TRBJ2-7; V gene: TRBV24-1; CDR3 protein: CATSDPGTGIREQYF
J gene: TRBJ1-1; V gene: TRBV5-1; CDR3 protein: CASSVGIINTEAFF
J gene: TRBJ2-3; V gene: TRBV12-3/TRBV12-4; CDR3 protein: CASSPQGGKVLPSTDTQYF